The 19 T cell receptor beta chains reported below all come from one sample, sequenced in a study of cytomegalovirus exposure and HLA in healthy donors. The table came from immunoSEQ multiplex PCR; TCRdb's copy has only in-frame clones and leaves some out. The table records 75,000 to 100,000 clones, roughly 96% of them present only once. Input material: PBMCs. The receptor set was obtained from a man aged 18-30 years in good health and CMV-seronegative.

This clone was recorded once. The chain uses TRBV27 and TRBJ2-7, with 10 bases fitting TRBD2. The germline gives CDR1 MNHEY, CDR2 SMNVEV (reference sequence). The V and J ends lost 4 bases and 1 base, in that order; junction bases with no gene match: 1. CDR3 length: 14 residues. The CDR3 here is CASSWTSGSYEQYF. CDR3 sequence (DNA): TGTGCCAGCAGTTGGACTAGCGGATCCTACGAGCAGTACTTC.

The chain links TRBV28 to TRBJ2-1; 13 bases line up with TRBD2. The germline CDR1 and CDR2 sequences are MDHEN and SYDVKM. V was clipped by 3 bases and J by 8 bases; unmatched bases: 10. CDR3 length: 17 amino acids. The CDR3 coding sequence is TGTGCCAGCAGTTTGGGACTAGCGGGGCCAACGGCCTATGAGCAGTTCTTC. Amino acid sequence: CASSLGLAGPTAYEQFF. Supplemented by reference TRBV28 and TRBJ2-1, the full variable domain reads DVKVTQSSRYLVKRTGEKVFLECVQDMDHENMFWYRQDPGLGLRLIYFSYDVKMKEKGDIPEGYSVSREKKERFSLILESASTNQTSMYLCASSLGLAGPTAYEQFFGPGTRLTVL.

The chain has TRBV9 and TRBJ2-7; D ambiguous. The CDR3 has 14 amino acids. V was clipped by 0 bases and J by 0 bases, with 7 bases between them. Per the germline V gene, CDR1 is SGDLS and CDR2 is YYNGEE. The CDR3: CASSVDPFSYEQYF. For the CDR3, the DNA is TGTGCCAGCAGCGTAGATCCGTTCTCCTACGAGCAGTACTTC.

The DNA of the CDR3 is TGTGCCAGTAGCCCTAGCGGGAGCTCCGGGGAGCTGTTTTTT. This encodes CASSPSGSSGELFF. The chain combines TRBV19 with TRBJ2-2, with 10 positions matching TRBD2. The CDR3 runs 14 residues. J gave up 6 bases and V 6 bases, and 4 bases lay outside the gene matches. The V gene's germline CDR1 is LNHDA and CDR2 SQIVND (reference sequence).

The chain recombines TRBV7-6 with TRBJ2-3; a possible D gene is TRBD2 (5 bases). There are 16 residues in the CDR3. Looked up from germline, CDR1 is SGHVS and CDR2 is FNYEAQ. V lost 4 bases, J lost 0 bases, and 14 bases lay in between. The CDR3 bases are TGTGCCAGCAGCTCCCGGAGCGGTTCTAGCACAGATACGCAGTATTTT. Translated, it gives CASSSRSGSSTDTQYF.

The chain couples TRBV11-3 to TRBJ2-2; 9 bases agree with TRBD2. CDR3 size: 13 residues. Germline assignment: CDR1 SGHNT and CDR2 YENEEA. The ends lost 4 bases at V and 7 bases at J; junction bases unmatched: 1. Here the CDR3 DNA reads TGTGCCAGCAGCTGGACTAGCGTCGGGGAGCTGTTTTTT. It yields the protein CASSWTSVGELFF.

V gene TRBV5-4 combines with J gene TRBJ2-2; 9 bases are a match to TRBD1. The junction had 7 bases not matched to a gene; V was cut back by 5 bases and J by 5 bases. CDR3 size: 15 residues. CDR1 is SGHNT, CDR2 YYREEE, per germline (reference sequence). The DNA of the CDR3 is TGTGCCAGCAGACCTACTGGGACAGGGACCGGGGAGCTGTTTTTT. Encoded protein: CASRPTGTGTGELFF.

The CDR3 DNA reads as TGTGCCAGCTCACGGATTAGTGAGGGCTACGAGCAGTACTTC. It yields the protein CASSRISEGYEQYF. This chain joins TRBV18 and TRBJ2-7; D may be TRBD2 (5 bases). Trimming removed 4 bases from V and 3 bases from J, with 13 bases in between. Germline-derived CDR1 and CDR2 are KGHSH and LQKENI. The CDR3 covers 14 residues.

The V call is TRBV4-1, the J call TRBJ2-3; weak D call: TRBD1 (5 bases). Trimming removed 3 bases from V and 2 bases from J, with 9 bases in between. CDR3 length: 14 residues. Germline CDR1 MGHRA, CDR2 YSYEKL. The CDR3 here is CASSQIQDTDTQYF. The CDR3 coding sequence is TGCGCCAGCAGCCAGATACAGGACACAGATACGCAGTATTTT.

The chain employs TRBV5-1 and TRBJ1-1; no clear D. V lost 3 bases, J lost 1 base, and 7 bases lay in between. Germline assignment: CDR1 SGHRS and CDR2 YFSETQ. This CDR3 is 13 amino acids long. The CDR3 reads CASSSAGNTEAFF. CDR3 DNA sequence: TGCGCCAGCAGCTCTGCAGGGAACACTGAAGCTTTCTTT. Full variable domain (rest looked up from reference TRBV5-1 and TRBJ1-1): KAGVTQTPRYLIKTRGQQVTLSCSPISGHRSVSWYQQTPGQGLQFLFEYFSETQRNKGNFPGRFSGRQFSNSRSEMNVSTLELGDSALYLCASSSAGNTEAFFGQGTRLTVV.

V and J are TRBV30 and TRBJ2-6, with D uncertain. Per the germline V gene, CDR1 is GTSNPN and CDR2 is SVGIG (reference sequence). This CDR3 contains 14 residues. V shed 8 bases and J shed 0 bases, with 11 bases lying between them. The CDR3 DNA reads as TGTGCCGGCCCACGATTCTCTGGGGCCAACGTCCTGACTTTC. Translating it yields CAGPRFSGANVLTF.

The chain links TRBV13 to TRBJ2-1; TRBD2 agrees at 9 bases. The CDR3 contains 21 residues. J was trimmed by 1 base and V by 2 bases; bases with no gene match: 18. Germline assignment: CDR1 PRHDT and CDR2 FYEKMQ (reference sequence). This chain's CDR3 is CASSLWWRGASGTRSYNEQFF. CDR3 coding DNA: TGTGCCAGCAGCTTATGGTGGAGGGGGGCTAGCGGGACAAGGTCCTACAATGAGCAGTTCTTC.

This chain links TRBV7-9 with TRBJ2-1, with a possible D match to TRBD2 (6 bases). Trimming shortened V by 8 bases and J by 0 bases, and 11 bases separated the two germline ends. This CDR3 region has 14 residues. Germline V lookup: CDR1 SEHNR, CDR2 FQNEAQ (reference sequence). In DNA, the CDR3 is TGTGCCAGCCACTCCGGGGGCTCCTACAATGAGCAGTTCTTC. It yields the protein CASHSGGSYNEQFF.

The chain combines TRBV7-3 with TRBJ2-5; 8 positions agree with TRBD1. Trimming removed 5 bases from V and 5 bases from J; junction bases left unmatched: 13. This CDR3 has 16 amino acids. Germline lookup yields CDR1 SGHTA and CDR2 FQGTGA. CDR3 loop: CASSADDRGRRETQYF. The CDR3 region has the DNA TGTGCCAGCAGCGCCGACGACAGGGGCCGGCGGGAGACCCAGTACTTC. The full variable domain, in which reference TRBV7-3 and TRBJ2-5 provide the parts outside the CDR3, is GAGVSQTPSNKVTEKGKYVELRCDPISGHTALYWYRQSLGQGPEFLIYFQGTGAADDSGLPNDRFFAVRPEGSVSTLKIQRTERGDSAVYLCASSADDRGRRETQYFGPGTRLLVL.

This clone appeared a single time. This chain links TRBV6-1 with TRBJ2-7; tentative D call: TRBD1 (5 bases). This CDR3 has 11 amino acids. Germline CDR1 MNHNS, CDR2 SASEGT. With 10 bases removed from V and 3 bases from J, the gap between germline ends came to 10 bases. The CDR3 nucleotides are TGTGCCACCTCCAGGGACTACGAGCAGTACGTC. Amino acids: CATSRDYEQYV.

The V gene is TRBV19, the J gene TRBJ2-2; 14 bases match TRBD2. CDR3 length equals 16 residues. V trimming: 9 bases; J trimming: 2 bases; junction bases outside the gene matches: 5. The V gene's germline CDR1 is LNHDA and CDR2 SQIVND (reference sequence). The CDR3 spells CASRGLAGVNTGELFF. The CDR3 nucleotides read TGTGCCAGCAGGGGACTAGCGGGAGTTAACACCGGGGAGCTGTTTTTT.

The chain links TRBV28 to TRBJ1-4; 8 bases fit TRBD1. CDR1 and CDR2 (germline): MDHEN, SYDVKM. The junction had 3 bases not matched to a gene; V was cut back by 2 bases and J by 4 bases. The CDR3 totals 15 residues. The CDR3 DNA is TGTGCCAGCAGTTTAAGCGGACAGGGTAATGAAAAACTGTTTTTT. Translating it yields CASSLSGQGNEKLFF.

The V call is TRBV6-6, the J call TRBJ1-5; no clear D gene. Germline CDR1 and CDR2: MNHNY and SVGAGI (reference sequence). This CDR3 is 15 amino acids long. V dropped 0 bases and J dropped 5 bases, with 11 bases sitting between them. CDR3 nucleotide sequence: TGTGCCAGCAGTTACTCGCCCCTCCGGGATCAGCCCCAGCATTTT. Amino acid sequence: CASSYSPLRDQPQHF.

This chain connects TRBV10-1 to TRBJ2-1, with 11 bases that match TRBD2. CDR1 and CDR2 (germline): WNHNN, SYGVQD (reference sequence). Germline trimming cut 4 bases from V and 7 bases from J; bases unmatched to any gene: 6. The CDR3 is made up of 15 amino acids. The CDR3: CASSGYIAGGNEQFF. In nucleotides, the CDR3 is TGCGCCAGCAGTGGCTACATAGCGGGGGGGAATGAGCAGTTCTTC.